This passage covers 12 T cell receptor beta chains from one sample sequenced in a study of T cell repertoires in cytomegalovirus infection (dated by TCRdb to between 2018 and 2021). For these TCRs, the target antigens are not known. The treatment or condition label on this specimen signifies: in vitro stimulation with specific CMV peptide epitopes to enrich CMV-specific T cells. Instrument used: Illumina HiSeq 1500. TCRdb reworked the public reads: Q25 trimming with fastp, MiXCR clone assembly, productive beta chains retained. Rows are unified per CDR3 protein, each entry keeping the most common DNA and genes. The sample has 250,000 to 300,000 distinct CDR3 sequences on record, less than 25% of them singletons. About 21% of the sample goes to the ten largest clones. Here the sequenced sample was cultured PBMCs, taken from culture after CMV antigen stimulation. Receptors were obtained from a human donor in good health (CMV status not recorded). Some clones in this sample may be carry-over from other donors' samples.

The V call is TRBV19, the J call TRBJ1-2, with D perhaps matching TRBD1 (6 bases). Germline V lookup: CDR1 LNHDA, CDR2 SQIVND (reference sequence). Trimming shortened V by 1 base and J by 8 bases, and 17 bases separated the two germline ends. The CDR3 extends over 15 amino acids. The CDR3 DNA reads TGTGCCAGTAGTATAGCTGGGGGCGCGATTCGGGGCTACACCTTC. This encodes CASSIAGGAIRGYTF.

This clonotype was seen a handful of times. The rearrangement uses TRBV7-2 and TRBJ2-1, with 8 nucleotides matching TRBD2. Germline CDR1 reads SGHTA; CDR2 reads FQGNSA. The V gene end was trimmed by 5 bases and the J gene end by 6 bases; junction bases not matched to a gene: 6. This CDR3 is 14 amino acids long. This CDR3 is CASSLVRGGNEQFF. For the CDR3, the DNA is TGTGCCAGCAGCCTGGTCCGGGGGGGCAATGAGCAGTTCTTC.

The sample holds a few counts of this clonotype. The gene calls are TRBV6-5 and TRBJ2-7; 11 bases agree with TRBD2. CDR3 length: 15 residues. CDR1 and CDR2 (germline): MNHEY, SVGAGI. Trimming took 6 bases from V and 3 from J; bases not matched to a gene: 7. The CDR3 bases are TGTGCCAGCAGACCCAGACTAGCGGGACTCTACGAGCAGTACTTC. It is translated as CASRPRLAGLYEQYF.

This clonotype has only a few counts. The chain is built from TRBV10-3 and TRBJ1-1, with D perhaps TRBD1 (5 bases). Germline CDR1 is ENHRY and CDR2 is SYGVKD. The germline V and J ends were trimmed by 6 bases and 4 bases, with 12 bases remaining between them. This CDR3 is 13 amino acids long. The CDR3 DNA follows: TGTGCCATCAGCCGCACAGGTTCCACTGAAGCTTTCTTT. Translating gives CAISRTGSTEAFF.

This clonotype was counted between two and nine times. The chain employs TRBV18 and TRBJ2-1, with 8 positions matching TRBD1. CDR1 is KGHSH, CDR2 LQKENI, per germline. V was clipped by 3 bases and J by 6 bases; unmatched bases: 4. The CDR3 runs to 14 residues. CDR3 loop: CASSPPTGVNEQFF. Here the CDR3 DNA reads TGTGCCAGCTCACCTCCGACAGGGGTCAATGAGCAGTTCTTC.

The rearrangement links TRBV28 to TRBJ2-2; maybe TRBD2 (5 bases). The CDR3 loop spans 15 amino acids. V lost 7 bases and J lost 1, with 13 bases in between. The germline CDR1 and CDR2 sequences are MDHEN and SYDVKM. The CDR3 sequence: CASTARAENTGELFF. The CDR3 coding sequence is TGTGCCAGCACCGCCAGAGCGGAGAACACCGGGGAGCTGTTTTTT.

The gene calls are TRBV7-2 and TRBJ1-2, with D uncertain. Germline V lookup: CDR1 SGHTA, CDR2 FQGNSA. Trimming removed 2 bases at V and 6 bases at J, with 7 bases between. The CDR3 runs 12 residues. The CDR3 spells CASSLYGNGYTF. The CDR3 nucleotides read TGTGCCAGCAGCTTATATGGAAATGGCTACACCTTC.

This clonotype has only one observation. The genes are TRBV4-1 and TRBJ1-1; 10 nucleotides match TRBD1. The V and J ends lost 3 bases and 4 bases, in that order; junction bases with no gene match: 5. This CDR3 has 15 residues. The germline CDR1 and CDR2 sequences are MGHRA and YSYEKL. CDR3 coding DNA: TGCGCCAGCAGCCATCCTGGGACAGGGGTCACTGAAGCTTTCTTT. Protein product: CASSHPGTGVTEAFF.

This clonotype turned up a few times. V and J are TRBV6-5 and TRBJ2-2; TRBD2 matches at 9 bases. The CDR3 covers 15 residues. V shed 2 bases and J 8 bases; nucleotides not matched to a gene: 6. Germline CDR1 is MNHEY and CDR2 is SVGAGI. CDR3 bases: TGTGCCAGCAGTTACCAGGCTAGCGGGGAGGGGGAGCTGTTTTTT. Encoded protein: CASSYQASGEGELFF.

Many counts were recorded for this clonotype. The gene calls are TRBV7-2 and TRBJ1-6; 7 nucleotides line up with TRBD1. V was pared by 4 bases and J by 12 bases, with 6 bases of the junction left unmatched. The germline V gene has CDR1 SGHTA and CDR2 FQGNSA. The CDR3 runs to 13 residues. The DNA for the CDR3 is TGTGCCAGCAGCTCGGGACAGTTTCTACCCCTCCACTTT. It translates to CASSSGQFLPLHF.

A word on this clonotype: The junction departs from the called germline gene at one end, perhaps through a read error. The J gene is TRBJ2-1, the V gene TRBV6-2 or TRBV6-3; 9 bases agree with TRBD2. This CDR3 comprises 12 residues. Germline values: CDR1 MNHEY, CDR2 SVGEGT. The CDR3 reads CASSWLAGTSVF. The CDR3 nucleotides read TGTGCCAGCAGTTGGCTAGCGGGAACCTCAGTCTTC.

V gene TRBV27 combines with J gene TRBJ1-6; D is undetermined. This CDR3 has 16 residues. The germline gives CDR1 MNHEY, CDR2 SMNVEV (reference sequence). V was trimmed by 3 bases and J by 9 bases, leaving 18 bases between them. DNA for the CDR3: TGTGCCAGCAGTTTCATGGGTTTGACGTTGGTTTCACCCCTCCACTTT. This sequence encodes CASSFMGLTLVSPLHF.